The entry below describes one TCR beta chain. Data came from immunoSEQ multiplex PCR; TCRdb stores just in-frame clones and leaves some out. Of fewer than 150,000 clones in the sample, 88% were seen once. The sample is drawn from a study of T cell responses to AZD1222 COVID-19 vaccine. The overall study: Second-dose groups at about 4 or about 12 weeks were pooled.

CDR3 size: 15 residues. Germline loops: CDR1 MNHEY, CDR2 SVGAGI. The V and J ends lost 3 bases and 4 bases respectively, with 15 bases between them. The source is an adult in good health. Source: peripheral blood, taken on day 0 of AZD1222 vaccination. This chain links TRBV6-5 with TRBJ1-2; D gene uncertain. The DNA of the CDR3 is TGTGCCAGCAGTTATCAGCCCGCTCTCGGCTATGGCTACACCTTC. It specifies CASSYQPALGYGYTF.